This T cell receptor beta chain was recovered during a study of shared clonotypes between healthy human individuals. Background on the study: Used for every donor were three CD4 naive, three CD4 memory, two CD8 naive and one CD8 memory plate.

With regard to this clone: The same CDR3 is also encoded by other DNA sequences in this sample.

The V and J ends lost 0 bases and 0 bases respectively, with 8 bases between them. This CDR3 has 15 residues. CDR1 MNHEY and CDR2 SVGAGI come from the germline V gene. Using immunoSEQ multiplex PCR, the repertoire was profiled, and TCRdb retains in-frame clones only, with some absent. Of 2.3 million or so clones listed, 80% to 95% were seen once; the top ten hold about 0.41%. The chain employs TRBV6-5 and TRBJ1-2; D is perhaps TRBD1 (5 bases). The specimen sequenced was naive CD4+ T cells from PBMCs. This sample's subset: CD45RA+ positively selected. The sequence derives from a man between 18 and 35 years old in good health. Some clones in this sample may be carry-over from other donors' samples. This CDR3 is CASSYSGLANYGYTF. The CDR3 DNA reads TGTGCCAGCAGTTACTCGGGACTGGCTAACTATGGCTACACCTTC.